The entry that follows covers one T cell receptor beta chain sequence. Its target is unknown. Gene names refer to mouse genes. The CDR3 extends 4 residues past the end of the read, so its final part is completed from the germline J gene. This sample stems from a study of CD8+ T cells in alopecia areata. Extracted RNA was reverse transcribed, and the resulting cDNA served as sequencing template. TCRdb's table, derived via immunoSEQ multiplex PCR, lists solely in-frame clones and lacks some. Listed for the sample are more than 250,000 clones, none seen a single time. Study findings and constraints: Among patients, TCR sharing was less clear than in mice, a difference possibly due in part to HLA diversity in the patient population. Scalp specimens additionally yield sequences from normal skin's resident alphabeta T cells.

After pooling, cutaneous lymph node cells were sorted with CD4, CD8alpha, NKG2D, NKG2ACE and other markers. The V gene's germline CDR1 is LGHNA and CDR2 YNLKQL (reference sequence). The CDR3 extends over 15 amino acids. The chain links TRBV5 to TRBJ2-7; D perhaps matches TRBD2 (6 bases). The sequenced sample consisted of CD4+ T cells sorted from a lymph node. This receptor was identified in a C3H/HeJ mouse with alopecia areata. This mouse strain has H2-k as its MHC haplotype. The CDR3 region is CASSQEYWVPYEQYF. The CDR3 bases that were read are TGTGCCAGCAGCCAAGAATACTGGGTCCCTTAT.